Following are 2 T cell receptor beta chains from one sample sequenced in a study of blood T cells in healthy people across ages. A second PCR, run for roughly 7 to 12 cycles, used a sample-barcoded 5' primer plus a J-beta primer mix. TCRdb re-analysed the 5' RACE reads in MiXCR, keeping a single row per CDR3 protein. This sample has about 560,000 distinct CDR3 sequences, with about 25% found just once. These data are also associated with another study on T cells of mothers and their children.

What was sequenced was blood. The origin of the receptors is a boy aged 2 to 10 in good health.

The chain uses TRBV12-3 or TRBV12-4 and TRBJ2-4, with a tentative D call TRBD2 (6 bases). Trimming cost V 6 bases and J 1 base, with 10 bases left between them. The CDR3 is 14 amino acids. The DNA for the CDR3 is TGTGCCAGCAGCCGGGCGGGGGCCAAAAACATTCAGTACTTC. Encoded protein: CASSRAGAKNIQYF.

The chain combines TRBV6-5 with TRBJ1-4, with 8 bases identical to TRBD1. Unmatched junction bases numbered 7, after V lost 5 bases and J lost 5 bases. CDR1 MNHEY and CDR2 SVGAGI come from the germline V gene. The CDR3 runs to 15 residues. The CDR3 region is CASSPTGGRNEKLFF. The CDR3, as DNA: TGTGCCAGCAGTCCCACAGGGGGAAGGAATGAAAAACTGTTTTTT.